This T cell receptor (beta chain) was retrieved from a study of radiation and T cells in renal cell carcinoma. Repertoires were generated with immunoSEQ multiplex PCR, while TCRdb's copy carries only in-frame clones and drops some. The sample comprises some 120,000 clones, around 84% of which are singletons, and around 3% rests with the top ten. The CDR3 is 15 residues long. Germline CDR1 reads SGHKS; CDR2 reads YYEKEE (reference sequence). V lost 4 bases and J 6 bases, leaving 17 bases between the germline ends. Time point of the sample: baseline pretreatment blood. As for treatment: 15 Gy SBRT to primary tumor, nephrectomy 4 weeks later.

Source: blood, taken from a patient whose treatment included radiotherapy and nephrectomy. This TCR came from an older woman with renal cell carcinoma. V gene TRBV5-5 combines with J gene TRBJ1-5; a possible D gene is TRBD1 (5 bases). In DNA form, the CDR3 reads TGTGCCAGCAGCCGGGGGACCGGACCCCCTCAGCCCCAGCATTTT. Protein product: CASSRGTGPPQPQHF.